This is a list of T cell receptor beta chains from one sample in a study of CD8 T cells in ankylosing spondylitis. Each CDR3 protein is one row after TCRdb ran MiXCR on the 5' RACE reads. Here the sample spans about 440,000 distinct CDR3 sequences, roughly 17% being singletons. The sample consisted of blood, either unsorted or a sorted T cell fraction (not recorded which). The receptors originated from a male donor with ankylosing spondylitis. Each CDR3 is given without its conserved first and last residue.

ASSPGQGGYT,TRBJ1-2,TRBV7-9
ASSQQDSNYGYT,TRBJ1-2,TRBV4-2
ASSLWGGGGNQPQH,TRBJ1-5,TRBV12-3/TRBV12-4
ASSFGTRIGEQF,TRBJ2-1,TRBV12-3/TRBV12-4
ASSVLSTGELF,TRBJ2-2,TRBV7-6
ASSQPAADGGSTDTQY,TRBJ2-3,TRBV3-1
ASTPRVTGELF,TRBJ2-2,TRBV12-3/TRBV12-4
SATGGNTEAF,TRBJ1-1,TRBV20-1
ASSRLPDPKNTEAF,TRBJ1-1,TRBV7-8
SARLLAGYEQY,TRBJ2-7,TRBV20-1
SARDRTANTEAF,TRBJ1-1,TRBV20-1
ASSGGQGSGYT,TRBJ1-2,TRBV11-2
SANSGGIGSYNEQF,TRBJ2-1,TRBV20-1
ASSLDPDTQY,TRBJ2-3,TRBV12-3/TRBV12-4
SARELAGVYNEQF,TRBJ2-1,TRBV20-1
ASSLVGYSGNTIY,TRBJ1-3,TRBV27
ATSDAGTGGYNEQF,TRBJ2-1,TRBV24-1
ASSSLMNTEAF,TRBJ1-1,TRBV7-2
ASIGQGASPLH,TRBJ1-6,TRBV6-6
ASSQRTESSYNSPLH,TRBJ1-6,TRBV6-1
ASSSTGGRTDTQY,TRBJ2-3,TRBV6-5
SALLAGGGETQY,TRBJ2-5,TRBV20-1
ASTSLGAAYNEQF,TRBJ2-1,TRBV28
ASSKDPGQGFDTQY,TRBJ2-3,TRBV7-9
ASSPLLWDTQY,TRBJ2-3,TRBV5-1
SVAGETQY,TRBJ2-5,TRBV29-1
SGTPGAF,TRBJ1-1,TRBV29-1
ASGRQIKNEKLF,TRBJ1-4,TRBV27
ASSLWAGGTGELF,TRBJ2-2,TRBV5-1
ASSRGGGQGNYGYT,TRBJ1-2,TRBV4-1
AISVTGGGTEAF,TRBJ1-1,TRBV10-3
SALGGAETQY,TRBJ2-5,TRBV20-1
ASSQEGQEAF,TRBJ1-1,TRBV3-1
ASSSQGITEAF,TRBJ1-1,TRBV27
ASSFLAGAYEQY,TRBJ2-7,TRBV11-2
ASSPLADTQY,TRBJ2-3,TRBV18
SASGQAAGANVLT,TRBJ2-6,TRBV20-1
ASSLALAGTEKLF,TRBJ1-4,TRBV12-3/TRBV12-4
ASSPGSGQRGHEQY,TRBJ2-7,TRBV7-9
ASSQDGSRSWGQF,TRBJ2-1,TRBV14
ASSGPGWTEAF,TRBJ1-1,TRBV2
ASSTNPGGSGANVLT,TRBJ2-6,TRBV5-8
ASSQEDFTGELF,TRBJ2-2,TRBV4-2